This T cell receptor (beta chain) was found in a study of T cells in tuberculosis. The repertoire was sequenced with immunoSEQ multiplex PCR; TCRdb's copy has only in-frame clones and lacks some. The table lists 35,000 to 55,000 clones, 90% to 95% of them singletons. Tuberculin skin test and IGRA determined adolescents' latent tuberculosis status at entry. The CDR3 covers 19 residues. Losses at the gene ends were 4 bases for V and 7 bases for J; bases not matched to a gene: 18. Per germline, CDR1 SGHAT and CDR2 FQNNGV. Regarding the study as a whole: Shorter CDR3-alpha in active tuberculosis partly drove smaller distances.

Concerning this clone itself: Antigen unknown.

The TCR was taken from a donor aged 5-35 years with latent tuberculosis or without tuberculosis infection. Some clones in this sample may be carry-over from other donors' samples. The source material was PBMCs. This chain uses TRBV11-2 with TRBJ2-7, with 14 bases aligning to TRBD2. CDR3 region: CASSSYSGLAGGGAWEQYF. CDR3 DNA sequence: TGTGCCAGCAGCTCCTACTCCGGACTAGCGGGAGGAGGAGCGTGGGAGCAGTACTTC.